The 25 T cell receptor beta chains presented below share a single source sample, sequenced in a study of vaccination and CD4 T cells after COVID-19. Treatment in this sample: roughly 11-day PBMC culture with coronavirus spike peptide pools or control peptides (ViraFEST assay). Their recognized antigens are unknown. The Oncomine TCR Beta short-read assay was what sequenced the DNA obtained from cultured CD4+ T cells. TCRdb used MiXCR to reprocess the PCR reads, holding one entry per CDR3 protein. The sample holds around 26,000 distinct CDR3 sequences, around 66% seen once. The source was CD4+ T cells from blood, cultured in vitro, collected after SARS-CoV-2 vaccination. The receptors were sampled from a human donor who received a COVID-19 vaccine.

The rearrangement uses TRBV20-1 and TRBJ1-1; tentatively, D is TRBD1 (6 bases). Trimming cost V 2 bases and J 5 bases, with 15 bases left between them. The length of the CDR3 is 14 residues. Germline V lookup: CDR1 DFQATT, CDR2 SNEGSKA (reference sequence). The CDR3 reads CSARPRRGSTEAFF. CDR3 in DNA: TGCAGTGCTAGACCCAGAAGGGGGTCGACTGAAGCTTTCTTT.

In its sample, this clonotype was seen a few times. This chain joins TRBV25-1 and TRBJ1-2; TRBD1 matches 9 bases. This CDR3 is 12 amino acids long. Per germline, CDR1 MGHDK and CDR2 SYGVNS. V shed 6 bases, J shed 10 bases, and the junction held 6 bases outside the gene matches. The CDR3 protein is CASSTTGGTYTF. The DNA for the CDR3 is TGTGCCAGCAGCACCACAGGGGGCACCTACACCTTC.

The chain is built from TRBV6-1 and TRBJ1-2; D is perhaps TRBD1 (5 bases). Trimming left V 4 bases short and J 0 bases short, with 18 bases between. In germline, CDR1 is MNHNS, CDR2 SASEGT. The CDR3 runs to 17 residues. CDR3 sequence (DNA): TGTGCCAGCAGTGTCCTCCCGGGGGGGGTAGCTAACTATGGCTACACCTTC. Protein product: CASSVLPGGVANYGYTF.

The chain employs TRBV12-3 or TRBV12-4 and TRBJ1-1, with D hard to call. Trimming left V 5 bases short and J 1 base short, with 14 bases between. The CDR3 is 15 residues long. The CDR3 region is CASSAPVGRNTEAFF. CDR3 DNA sequence: TGTGCCAGCAGTGCCCCGGTAGGGAGGAACACTGAAGCTTTCTTT.

This clonotype has only one observation. The rearrangement uses TRBV20-1 and TRBJ2-3, with 12 bases matching TRBD2. This CDR3 has 16 residues. V trimming: 0 bases; J trimming: 2 bases; junction bases outside the gene matches: 3. Germline-derived CDR1 and CDR2 are DFQATT and SNEGSKA (reference sequence). DNA for the CDR3: TGCAGTGCTAGAGAGACTAGCGGGGGCGTCACAGATACGCAGTATTTT. This translates into CSARETSGGVTDTQYF.

In the case of this clonotype: Its ends do not fully match the called genes, so a read error is possible. The chain links TRBV5-3 to TRBJ1-1; 7 bases fit TRBD1. TRBV5-3 is reported as an ORF; its role is uncertain. The CDR3 has 11 amino acids. CDR3 nucleotide sequence: TGTGCCAGAAGTCCCAATCGGACAGGAATATTT. This encodes CARSPNRTGIF.

The V call is TRBV7-8, the J call TRBJ2-7; 11 nucleotides align to TRBD2. Germline V lookup: CDR1 SGHVS, CDR2 FQNEAQ. The CDR3 extends over 18 amino acids. J gave up 0 bases and V 1 base, and 8 bases lay outside the gene matches. CDR3 region: CASSLGLRLAGTSYEQYF. CDR3 nucleotide sequence: TGTGCCAGCAGCTTAGGCCTGAGACTAGCGGGGACCTCCTACGAGCAGTACTTC.

This chain uses TRBV12-3 or TRBV12-4 with TRBJ1-6; D gene ambiguous. V dropped 3 bases and J dropped 8 bases, with 8 bases sitting between them. The CDR3 is made up of 13 amino acids. The CDR3: CASSFVGDSPLHF. The CDR3 DNA follows: TGTGCCAGCAGTTTTGTAGGTGATTCACCCCTCCACTTT.

This chain uses TRBV27 with TRBJ2-2, with 9 bases aligning to TRBD1. This CDR3 contains 16 residues. V gave up 6 bases and J gave up 4 bases; unmatched junction bases: 9. Germline CDR1 and CDR2: MNHEY and SMNVEV (reference sequence). CDR3 amino acids: CASRRGGTGLTGELFF. CDR3 in DNA: TGTGCCAGCAGGAGGGGGGGGACAGGGCTCACCGGGGAGCTGTTTTTT.

This chain joins TRBV7-9 and TRBJ2-3; tentatively, D is TRBD2 (6 bases). V was cut by 3 bases and J by 0 bases, with 13 bases left in between. CDR1 is SEHNR, CDR2 FQNEAQ, per germline (reference sequence). This CDR3 has 16 amino acids. Written as DNA, the CDR3 is TGTGCCAGCAGCTTTTCGGGAGTCTCTAGCACAGATACGCAGTATTTT. Its translation: CASSFSGVSSTDTQYF.

The rearrangement joins TRBV7-9 to TRBJ1-1, with no clear D. Deletions cut 5 bases from V and 5 bases from J, with 12 bases between. The germline V gene has CDR1 SEHNR and CDR2 FQNEAQ (reference sequence). This CDR3 has 13 residues. CDR3 DNA sequence: TGTGCCAGCAGCCGCGGCTCGGAGACTGAAGCTTTCTTT. This codes for CASSRGSETEAFF.

The gene calls are TRBV9 and TRBJ2-5; D is ambiguous. Per the germline V gene, CDR1 is SGDLS and CDR2 is YYNGEE. The V gene lost 0 bases and the J gene lost 5 bases, with 5 bases spanning the gap. There are 12 residues in the CDR3. This chain's CDR3 is CASSVGMETQYF. In DNA, the CDR3 is TGTGCCAGCAGCGTAGGGATGGAGACCCAGTACTTC.

This rearrangement joins TRBV2 to TRBJ1-1, with D maybe TRBD1 (6 bases). V lost 4 bases to trimming and J lost 5 bases, with 14 bases between them. The CDR3 sequence is 14 residues long. The germline gives CDR1 SNHLY, CDR2 FYNNEI. CDR3 protein: CASSAQGMGTEAFF. In DNA, the CDR3 is TGTGCCAGCAGTGCACAGGGAATGGGGACTGAAGCTTTCTTT.

The table lists this clonotype with a count of one. The chain uses TRBV20-1 and TRBJ2-4, with D perhaps being TRBD1 or TRBD2 (5 bases each). Per germline, CDR1 DFQATT and CDR2 SNEGSKA (reference sequence). The CDR3 contains 14 residues. Trimming removed 6 bases at V and 4 bases at J, with 16 bases between. In DNA form, the CDR3 reads TGCAGTGCCCCTGGGGGTGGCCAAAAAAACATTCAGTACTTC. Protein sequence: CSAPGGGQKNIQYF.

This clonotype was seen only a few times. The CDR3 coding sequence is TGTGCCAGTAGTATAGGCAGGTTGAGGCGGGGCCCGAACACCGGGGAGCTGTTTTTT. It codes for CASSIGRLRRGPNTGELFF. The gene calls are TRBV19 and TRBJ2-2, with D possibly TRBD2 on 6 matching bases. Deletions cut 1 base from V and 0 bases from J, with 18 bases between. This CDR3 has 19 residues. Germline values: CDR1 LNHDA, CDR2 SQIVND (reference sequence).

The chain employs TRBV5-4 and TRBJ1-6; no clear D. Trimming stripped 1 base from V and 0 bases from J, with 11 bases between. The CDR3 covers 17 residues. The germline gives CDR1 SGHNT, CDR2 YYREEE (reference sequence). The CDR3 loop is CASSLLPRRSYNSPLHF. DNA for the CDR3: TGTGCCAGCAGCTTGTTACCCCGGCGCTCCTATAATTCACCCCTCCACTTT.

This clonotype appeared a single time. In DNA, the CDR3 is TGCGCCAGCAGCTTGAATGAGCGGGGGTACAATGAGCAGTTCTTC. Its protein is CASSLNERGYNEQFF. The V gene is TRBV5-1, the J gene TRBJ2-1; 8 nucleotides line up with TRBD2. J gave up 4 bases and V 1 base, and 4 bases lay outside the gene matches. The V gene's germline CDR1 is SGHRS and CDR2 YFSETQ. The CDR3 is 15 amino acids.

As concerns this clonotype: The germline gene is not matched at one end of the junction; a read error may be the cause. The chain has TRBV5-4 and TRBJ2-7; D might be TRBD1 or TRBD2, each matching 5 bases. Germline assignment: CDR1 SGHNT and CDR2 YYREEE (reference sequence). This CDR3 has 15 residues. The CDR3 sequence: CASTLGPFSSYEQYF. The DNA of the CDR3 is TGTGCCAGCACCTTGGGACCTTTCAGCTCCTACGAGCAGTACTTC. The variable domain in full, with the rest retrieved from reference TRBV5-4 and TRBJ2-7, is ETGVTQSPTHLIKTRGQQVTLRCSSQSGHNTVSWYQQALGQGPQFIFQYYREEENGRGNFPPRFSGLQFPNYSSELNVNALELDDSALYLCASTLGPFSSYEQYFGPGTRLTVT.

The CDR3 DNA is TGTGCCATCAGTGAGCAGGGGATTGGGGGCAATCAGCCCCAGCATTTT. Translating gives CAISEQGIGGNQPQHF. The chain carries TRBV10-3 and TRBJ1-5; possible D gene TRBD1, 6 bases. With 2 bases removed from V and 2 bases from J, the gap between germline ends came to 13 bases. The CDR3 is 16 residues long. Germline CDR1 and CDR2: ENHRY and SYGVKD.

The chain joins TRBV19 to TRBJ2-2; a weak D match, TRBD1 (6 bases). Germline CDR1 reads LNHDA; CDR2 reads SQIVND (reference sequence). The V end lost 1 base, the J end lost 1 base, and 10 bases lay between the germline ends. CDR3 length: 16 residues. CDR3 sequence: CASSIALTGNTGELFF. DNA of the CDR3: TGTGCCAGTAGTATAGCCCTGACAGGGAACACCGGGGAGCTGTTTTTT.

This clonotype was seen a handful of times. V and J are TRBV30 and TRBJ1-6, with D possibly TRBD1 on 6 matching bases. The ends were cut back, 0 bases at V and 0 bases at J, with 9 bases in the middle. The CDR3 covers 16 residues. Germline assignment: CDR1 GTSNPN and CDR2 SVGIG (reference sequence). CDR3 protein: CAWSVGGASYNSPLHF. For the CDR3, the DNA is TGTGCCTGGAGTGTGGGGGGCGCCTCCTATAATTCACCCCTCCACTTT.

This clonotype was counted a few times. This rearrangement joins TRBV20-1 to TRBJ2-3; 9 bases line up with TRBD2. CDR3 size: 15 residues. Losses at the gene ends were 4 bases for V and 1 base for J; bases not matched to a gene: 6. Per the germline V gene, CDR1 is DFQATT and CDR2 is SNEGSKA (reference sequence). CDR3 residues: CSATSRTSGTDTQYF. In nucleotides, the CDR3 is TGCAGTGCTACCTCAAGGACTAGCGGCACAGATACGCAGTATTTT.

The chain joins TRBV24-1 to TRBJ2-7, with 11 bases identical to TRBD1. With 2 bases clipped from V and 0 bases from J, the junction kept 2 bases outside the gene matches. Germline V gives CDR1 KGHDR, CDR2 SFDVKD. The CDR3 loop spans 16 amino acids. The CDR3 bases are TGTGCCACCAGTGATTCCGGGACAGGGGGCTCCTACGAGCAGTACTTC. As protein: CATSDSGTGGSYEQYF.

CDR3: CASIRDAGDTEAFF. The CDR3 DNA reads as TGTGCCAGCATAAGGGACGCTGGGGACACTGAAGCTTTCTTT. The rearrangement uses TRBV2 and TRBJ1-1, with D possibly being TRBD1 (5 bases). Per germline, CDR1 SNHLY and CDR2 FYNNEI. The CDR3 is 14 residues long. Trimming removed 7 bases from V and 3 bases from J, with 15 bases in between.

This chain joins TRBV2 and TRBJ2-3, with D tentatively TRBD1 (5 bases). The CDR3 length is 14 residues. Germline V gene lookup returns CDR1 SNHLY and CDR2 FYNNEI. Between the trimmed V and J ends, which lost 7 bases and 6 bases, there was a span of 17 bases. CDR3: CASMVGQRTDTQYF. CDR3 bases: TGTGCCAGCATGGTGGGGCAGCGTACGGATACGCAGTATTTT.